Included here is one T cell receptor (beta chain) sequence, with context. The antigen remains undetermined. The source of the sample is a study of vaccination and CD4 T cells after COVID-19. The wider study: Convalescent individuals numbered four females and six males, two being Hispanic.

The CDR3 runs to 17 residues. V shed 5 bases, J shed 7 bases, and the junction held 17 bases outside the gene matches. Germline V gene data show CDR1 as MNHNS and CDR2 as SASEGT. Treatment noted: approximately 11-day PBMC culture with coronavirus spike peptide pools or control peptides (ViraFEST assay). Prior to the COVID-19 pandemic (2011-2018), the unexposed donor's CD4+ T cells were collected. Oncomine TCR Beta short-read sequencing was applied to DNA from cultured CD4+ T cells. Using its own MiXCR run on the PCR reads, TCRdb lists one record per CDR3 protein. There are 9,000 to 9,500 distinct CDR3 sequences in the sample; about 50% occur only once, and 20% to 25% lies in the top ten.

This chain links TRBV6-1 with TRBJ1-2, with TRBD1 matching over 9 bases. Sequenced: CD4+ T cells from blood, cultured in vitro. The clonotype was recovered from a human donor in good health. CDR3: CASSPDLTYRGRGGYTF. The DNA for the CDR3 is TGTGCCAGCAGTCCCGATCTAACTTACAGGGGGCGGGGTGGCTACACCTTC.